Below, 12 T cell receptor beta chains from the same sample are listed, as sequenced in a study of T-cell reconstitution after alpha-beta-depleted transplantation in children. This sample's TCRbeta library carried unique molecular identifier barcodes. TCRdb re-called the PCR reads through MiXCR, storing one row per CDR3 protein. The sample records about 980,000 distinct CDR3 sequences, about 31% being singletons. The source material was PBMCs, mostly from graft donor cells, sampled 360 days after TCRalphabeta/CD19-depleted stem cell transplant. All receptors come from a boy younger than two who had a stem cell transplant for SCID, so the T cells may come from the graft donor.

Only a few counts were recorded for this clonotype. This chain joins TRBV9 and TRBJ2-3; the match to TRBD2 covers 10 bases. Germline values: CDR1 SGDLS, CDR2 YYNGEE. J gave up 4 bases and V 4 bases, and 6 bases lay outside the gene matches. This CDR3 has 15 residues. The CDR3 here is CASSLSGGKPDTQYF. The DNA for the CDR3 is TGTGCCAGCAGCCTTAGCGGGGGGAAGCCAGATACGCAGTATTTT.

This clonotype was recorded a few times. CDR3 in DNA: TGCGCCAGCAGCCAAGTTCTGGGGGGCCTGACTGGAAACACCATATATTTT. Its translation is CASSQVLGGLTGNTIYF. The chain combines TRBV4-3 with TRBJ1-3; tentatively, D is TRBD1 (6 bases). Germline V gene data show CDR1 as LGHNA and CDR2 as YSLEER. The CDR3 runs to 17 residues. V lost 1 base and J 2 bases, leaving 15 bases between the germline ends.

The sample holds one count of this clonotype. CDR3 region: CSVRGDEQYF. As DNA, the CDR3 is TGCAGCGTTCGGGGGGACGAGCAGTACTTC. The chain has TRBV29-1 and TRBJ2-7; 7 nucleotides match TRBD2. V shed 5 bases, J shed 5 bases, and the junction held 0 bases outside the gene matches. The CDR3 covers 10 residues. From germline, CDR1 is SQVTM and CDR2 ANQGSEA.

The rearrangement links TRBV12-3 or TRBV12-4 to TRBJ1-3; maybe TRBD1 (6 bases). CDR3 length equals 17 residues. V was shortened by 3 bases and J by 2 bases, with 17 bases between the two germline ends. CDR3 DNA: TGTGCCAGCAGTTTCTACGGACAGTGGCAAGCTGGAAACACCATATATTTT. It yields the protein CASSFYGQWQAGNTIYF.

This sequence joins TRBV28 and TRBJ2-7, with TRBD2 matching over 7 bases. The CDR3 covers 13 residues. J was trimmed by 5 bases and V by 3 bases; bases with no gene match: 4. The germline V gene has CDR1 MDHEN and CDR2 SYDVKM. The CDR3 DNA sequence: TGTGCCAGCAGTTTGCGGGGGAACGACGAGCAGTACTTC. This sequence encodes CASSLRGNDEQYF.

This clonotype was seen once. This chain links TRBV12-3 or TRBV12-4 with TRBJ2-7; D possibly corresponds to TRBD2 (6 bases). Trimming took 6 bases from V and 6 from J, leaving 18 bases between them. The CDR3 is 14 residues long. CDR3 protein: CASRSSGGKGEQYF. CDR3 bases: TGTGCCAGCAGATCGTCCGGGGGAAAGGGCGAGCAGTACTTC.

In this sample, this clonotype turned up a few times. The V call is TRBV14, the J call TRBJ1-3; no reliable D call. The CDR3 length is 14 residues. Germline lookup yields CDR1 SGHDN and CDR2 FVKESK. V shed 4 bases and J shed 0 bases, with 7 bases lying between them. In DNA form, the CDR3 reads TGTGCCAGCAGCCGGGTCCTCTCTGGAAACACCATATATTTT. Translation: CASSRVLSGNTIYF.

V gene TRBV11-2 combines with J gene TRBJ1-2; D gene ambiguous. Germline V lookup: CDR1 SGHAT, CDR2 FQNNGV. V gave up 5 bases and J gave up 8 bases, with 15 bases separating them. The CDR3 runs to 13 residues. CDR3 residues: CASSRYREWGYTF. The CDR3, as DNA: TGTGCCAGCAGCCGTTACCGGGAGTGGGGCTACACCTTC.

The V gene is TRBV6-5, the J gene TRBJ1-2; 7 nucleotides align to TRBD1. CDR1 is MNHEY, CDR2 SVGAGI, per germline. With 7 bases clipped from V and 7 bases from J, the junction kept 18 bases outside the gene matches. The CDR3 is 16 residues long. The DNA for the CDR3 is TGTGCCAGCATCTACCGATACCGGGGAAACAGGGGTGGCTACACCTTC. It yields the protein CASIYRYRGNRGGYTF.

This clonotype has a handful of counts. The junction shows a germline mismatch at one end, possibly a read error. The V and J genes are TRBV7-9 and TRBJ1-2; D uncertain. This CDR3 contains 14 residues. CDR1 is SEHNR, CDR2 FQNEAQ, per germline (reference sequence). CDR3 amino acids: CASSLAGTNYGYTF. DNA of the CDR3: TGTGCCAGCAGTTTAGCAGGAACCAACTATGGCTACACCTTC.

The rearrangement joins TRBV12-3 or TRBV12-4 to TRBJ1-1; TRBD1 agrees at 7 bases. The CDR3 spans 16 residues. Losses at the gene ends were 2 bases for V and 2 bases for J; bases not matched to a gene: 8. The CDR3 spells CASSLSPGQRNTEAFF. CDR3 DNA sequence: TGTGCCAGCAGTTTAAGTCCGGGACAGAGAAACACTGAAGCTTTCTTT.

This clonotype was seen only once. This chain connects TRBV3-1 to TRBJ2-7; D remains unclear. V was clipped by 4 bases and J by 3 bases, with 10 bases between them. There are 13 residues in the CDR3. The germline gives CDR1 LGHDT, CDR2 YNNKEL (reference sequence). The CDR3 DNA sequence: TGTGCCAGCAGCCCACTCGGAATCTACGAGCAGTACTTC. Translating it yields CASSPLGIYEQYF.